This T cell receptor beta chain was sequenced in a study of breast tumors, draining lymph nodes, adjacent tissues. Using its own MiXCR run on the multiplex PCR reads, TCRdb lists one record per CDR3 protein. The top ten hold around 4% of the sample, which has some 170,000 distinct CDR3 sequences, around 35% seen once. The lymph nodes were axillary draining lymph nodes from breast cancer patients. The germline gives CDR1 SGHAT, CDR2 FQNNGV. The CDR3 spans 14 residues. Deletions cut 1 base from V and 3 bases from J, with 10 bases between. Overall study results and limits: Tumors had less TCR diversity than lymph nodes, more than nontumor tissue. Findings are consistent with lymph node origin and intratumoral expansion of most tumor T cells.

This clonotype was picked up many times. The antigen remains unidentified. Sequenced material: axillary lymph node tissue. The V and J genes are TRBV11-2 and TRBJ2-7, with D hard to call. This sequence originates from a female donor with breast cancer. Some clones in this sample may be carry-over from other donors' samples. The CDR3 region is CASSLGGGNYEQYF. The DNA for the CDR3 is TGTGCCAGCAGCTTAGGAGGTGGGAACTACGAGCAGTACTTC.